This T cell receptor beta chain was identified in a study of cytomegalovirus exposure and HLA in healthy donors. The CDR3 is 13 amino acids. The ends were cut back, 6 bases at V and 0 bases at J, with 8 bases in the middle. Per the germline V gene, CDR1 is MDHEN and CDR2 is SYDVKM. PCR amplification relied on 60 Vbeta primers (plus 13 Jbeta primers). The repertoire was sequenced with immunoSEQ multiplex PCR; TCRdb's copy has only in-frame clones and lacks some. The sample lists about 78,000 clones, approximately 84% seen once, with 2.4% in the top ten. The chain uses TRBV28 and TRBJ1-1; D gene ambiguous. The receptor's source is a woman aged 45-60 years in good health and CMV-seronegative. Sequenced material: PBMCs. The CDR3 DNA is TGTGCCAGCAGACAATCCATGAACACTGAAGCTTTCTTT. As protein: CASRQSMNTEAFF.